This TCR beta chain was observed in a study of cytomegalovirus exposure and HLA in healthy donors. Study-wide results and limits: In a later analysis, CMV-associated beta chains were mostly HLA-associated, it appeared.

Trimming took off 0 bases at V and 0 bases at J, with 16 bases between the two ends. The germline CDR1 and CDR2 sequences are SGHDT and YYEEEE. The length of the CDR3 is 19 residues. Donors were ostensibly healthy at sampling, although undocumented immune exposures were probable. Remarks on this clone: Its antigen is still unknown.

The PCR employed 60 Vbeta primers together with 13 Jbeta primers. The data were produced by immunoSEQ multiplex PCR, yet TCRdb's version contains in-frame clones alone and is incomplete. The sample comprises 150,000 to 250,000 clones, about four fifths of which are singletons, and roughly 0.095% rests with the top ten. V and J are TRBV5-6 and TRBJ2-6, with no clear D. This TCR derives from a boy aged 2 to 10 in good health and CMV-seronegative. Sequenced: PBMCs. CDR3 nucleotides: TGTGCCAGCAGCTTGGGATGGGCAGGCCCGAGCTCTGGGGCCAACGTCCTGACTTTC. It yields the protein CASSLGWAGPSSGANVLTF.